This TCR beta chain was identified in a study of shared clonotypes between healthy human individuals. The wider study: A couple of women and three men aged 18 to 49 made up the donors. Study-level findings and limits: Researchers sampled only blood; tissue repertoires likely differ. Genetic and exposure-history diversity was limited by the small donor number.

The CDR3 has 14 residues. The germline gives CDR1 KGHSH, CDR2 LQKENI. Deletions cut 5 bases from V and 4 bases from J, with 14 bases between. As for this clone: The target antigen is unknown.

Per the authors' pipeline: In the immunoSEQ data, sequences were junction-only and lacked quality scores, so filtering differed. Data came from immunoSEQ multiplex PCR; TCRdb stores just in-frame clones and leaves some out. V and J calls and clone size are those listed in that table; D and trimming were worked out from the DNA. The table includes 300,000 to 350,000 clones, 70% to 75% detected once. Sequencing input: memory CD4+ T cells sorted from blood. Subset described: CD45RA-negative fraction. This clonotype was obtained from a man aged 30 to 39 in good health. The rearrangement links TRBV18 to TRBJ2-5; D remains unclear. The CDR3 region is CASSSNWGAETQYF. The CDR3, as DNA: TGTGCCAGCTCATCCAACTGGGGTGCAGAGACCCAGTACTTC.